This TCR beta chain was recovered during a study of blood T cell repertoires in COVID-19. Study details: Some COVID-19 samples were acute and others convalescent; all came from the United States, Italy and Spain.

Some clones are missing from TCRdb's copy, which holds only in-frame ones; the method was immunoSEQ multiplex PCR. The sample has 200,000 to 300,000 clones, about 87% seen once. The sample consisted of peripheral blood. This sequence originates from a woman under 40 with COVID-19, enrolled during active disease.

The CDR3 region is CASSPPAGKNTEAFF. In nucleotides, the CDR3 is TGTGCCAGCAGCCCACCTGCGGGAAAGAACACTGAAGCTTTCTTT. J is TRBJ1-1 and V is TRBV11-3; D not resolved. The germline CDR1 and CDR2 sequences are SGHNT and YENEEA. This CDR3 is 15 amino acids long. V lost 5 bases to trimming and J lost 1 base, with 14 bases between them.